Following are 22 T cell receptor beta chains from one sample sequenced in a study of blood T cells in healthy people across ages. Alongside a J-beta primer mix, a sample-barcoded 5' primer served in a second PCR lasting about 7 to 12 cycles. One entry per CDR3 protein results from TCRdb running MiXCR on the 5' RACE reads. The sample lists 1.8 million or so distinct CDR3 sequences, roughly 43% occurring once. Material for sequencing was blood. The receptor set was obtained from a human donor in good health.

This clonotype turned up a few times. The CDR3 DNA sequence: TGCAGCTTGGGAGGTCGGTACACAGATACGCAGTATTTT. This sequence encodes CSLGGRYTDTQYF. The chain is built from TRBV29-1 and TRBJ2-3; the D gene is possibly TRBD2 (6 bases). Trimming cost V 8 bases and J 2 bases, with 14 bases left between them. Germline V lookup: CDR1 SQVTM, CDR2 ANQGSEA. The CDR3 has 13 residues.

This sequence joins TRBV7-6 and TRBJ2-1; TRBD2 agrees at 8 bases. Germline assignment: CDR1 SGHVS and CDR2 FNYEAQ. The CDR3 covers 16 residues. Trimming took 1 base from V and 4 from J; bases not matched to a gene: 6. The CDR3 loop reads CASSLESGGAYNEQFF. The CDR3 DNA sequence: TGTGCCAGCAGCTTAGAATCCGGGGGGGCATACAATGAGCAGTTCTTC.

The chain links TRBV12-3 or TRBV12-4 to TRBJ1-1, with a tentative D call TRBD1 (5 bases). Trimming shortened V by 4 bases and J by 6 bases, and 18 bases separated the two germline ends. The CDR3 totals 15 residues. The chain's CDR3 is CASSSRQFGGAEAFF. The CDR3 nucleotides read TGTGCCAGCAGTTCCCGACAGTTCGGCGGTGCTGAAGCTTTCTTT.

The chain carries TRBV11-3 and TRBJ2-7; 9 bases agree with TRBD1. CDR1 and CDR2 (germline): SGHNT, YENEEA. The trim removed 5 bases at V and 6 bases at J, leaving 8 bases unmatched. The CDR3 sequence is 14 residues long. CDR3 sequence: CASSLRDRASEQYF. The CDR3 nucleotides read TGTGCCAGCAGCCTCCGGGACAGGGCCTCCGAGCAGTACTTC.

The V gene is TRBV14, the J gene TRBJ2-1, with D possibly TRBD1 on 6 matching bases. Per the germline V gene, CDR1 is SGHDN and CDR2 is FVKESK. CDR3 size: 15 residues. Trimming took 4 bases from V and 2 from J, leaving 12 bases between them. The CDR3 protein is CASSRNRDPYNEQFF. CDR3 bases: TGTGCCAGCAGCCGTAACAGGGATCCCTACAATGAGCAGTTCTTC. The whole variable domain, remainder taken from reference TRBV14 and TRBJ2-1, is EAGVTQFPSHSVIEKGQTVTLRCDPISGHDNLYWYRRVMGKEIKFLLHFVKESKQDESGMPNNRFLAERTGGTYSTLKVQPAELEDSGVYFCASSRNRDPYNEQFFGPGTRLTVL.

This clonotype showed up just once. An end of the junction differs from the germline gene, which may be a read error. V and J are TRBV4-1 and TRBJ2-2; maybe TRBD2 (6 bases). The CDR3 is made up of 16 amino acids. Germline values: CDR1 MGHRA, CDR2 YSYEKL. For the CDR3, the DNA is TGCGCCAGCAGCCGGCCCTTGGAGGGATCCACCGGGGAGCGGTTTTTT. This codes for CASSRPLEGSTGERFF.

This chain uses TRBV20-1 with TRBJ2-2; D is unclear. Trimming left V 2 bases short and J 0 bases short, with 13 bases between. In germline, CDR1 is DFQATT, CDR2 SNEGSKA (reference sequence). The length of the CDR3 is 16 residues. This chain's CDR3 is CSARFVAPPNTGELFF. The CDR3 nucleotides read TGCAGTGCTAGATTCGTCGCCCCCCCGAACACCGGGGAGCTGTTTTTT.

V gene TRBV28 combines with J gene TRBJ1-4, with D perhaps TRBD1 (6 bases). Trimming removed 6 bases at V and 7 bases at J, with 18 bases between. Germline loops: CDR1 MDHEN, CDR2 SYDVKM. This CDR3 is built from 15 residues. The CDR3 nucleotides are TGTGCCAGCAGCCCCCACTCCAGAGGGGGTGAAAAACTGTTTTTT. Amino acid sequence: CASSPHSRGGEKLFF.

About this clonotype: One junction end disagrees with the germline gene, perhaps due to a read error. The V call is TRBV7-2, the J call TRBJ2-7, with a possible D match to TRBD2 (6 bases). Germline V CDR1 and CDR2: SGHTA, FQGNSA. The CDR3 consists of 15 residues. CDR3 DNA sequence: TGTGCCAGCAGCTTAGCGGGACTTTCCTCCTGCGAGCAGTACTTC. Protein: CASSLAGLSSCEQYF.

This chain links TRBV6-5 with TRBJ2-3; D call uncertain. Germline values: CDR1 MNHEY, CDR2 SVGAGI. V shed 2 bases and J shed 1 base, with 7 bases lying between them. The CDR3 spans 14 residues. CDR3 residues: CASSYGVGTDTQYF. The CDR3 coding sequence is TGTGCCAGCAGTTACGGCGTGGGCACAGATACGCAGTATTTT.

This clonotype was observed a handful of times. This chain joins TRBV20-1 and TRBJ2-5; 9 bases match TRBD1. The J call could be wrong; TRBJ2-7 is a better fit for the DNA end. The CDR3 has 14 amino acids. The germline V gene has CDR1 DFQATT and CDR2 SNEGSKA (reference sequence). The CDR3 sequence is CSAAPGTGRVEQYF. DNA for the CDR3: TGCAGTGCCGCCCCCGGGACAGGGAGGGTCGAGCAGTACTTC.

This clonotype was seen more than once but under ten times. The genes are TRBV4-3 and TRBJ1-2; 8 bases are shared with TRBD1. Unmatched junction bases numbered 12, after V lost 0 bases and J lost 3 bases. There are 18 residues in the CDR3. Germline lookup yields CDR1 LGHNA and CDR2 YSLEER. The CDR3 is CASSQDPREGTGYYGYTF. CDR3 nucleotides: TGCGCCAGCAGCCAAGATCCGCGTGAGGGGACAGGCTACTATGGCTACACCTTC.

This chain uses TRBV12-3 or TRBV12-4 with TRBJ2-4; 9 nucleotides agree with TRBD2. The ends lost 5 bases at V and 8 bases at J; junction bases unmatched: 10. CDR3 length equals 15 residues. This chain's CDR3 is CASSPPILAGDIQYF. CDR3 coding DNA: TGTGCCAGCAGTCCCCCTATTTTAGCGGGAGACATTCAGTACTTC.

This clonotype was seen a few times. This CDR3 reads CASSLEYGNIQYF. The DNA of the CDR3 is TGTGCCAGCAGCCTGGAATACGGAAACATTCAGTACTTC. The gene calls are TRBV5-4 and TRBJ2-4; no definite D call. The CDR3 runs 13 residues. Germline CDR1 and CDR2: SGHNT and YYREEE (reference sequence). V lost 4 bases and J 6 bases, leaving 11 bases between the germline ends.

The rearrangement uses TRBV27 and TRBJ2-1; 8 nucleotides align to TRBD2. Germline V CDR1 and CDR2: MNHEY, SMNVEV (reference sequence). The CDR3 spans 18 residues. The V and J ends lost 7 bases and 2 bases, in that order; junction bases with no gene match: 16. The CDR3 DNA reads TGTGCCAGCATCCAGACTAGCGACATACCCGGGACCTACAATGAGCAGTTCTTC. Encoded protein: CASIQTSDIPGTYNEQFF.

The sample holds a few counts of this clonotype. The rearrangement uses TRBV11-1 and TRBJ2-7, with 10 bases fitting TRBD2. Germline CDR1 reads SGHAT; CDR2 reads FQDESV (reference sequence). The V segment lost 3 bases and the J segment 2 bases; nucleotides outside the gene matches: 4. CDR3 length: 15 amino acids. Here the CDR3 reads CASSFGLAAAYEQYF. CDR3 nucleotide sequence: TGTGCCAGCAGCTTCGGACTAGCGGCGGCCTACGAGCAGTACTTC.

This clonotype turned up a few times. V usage is TRBV7-2 and J usage is TRBJ2-7, with D maybe TRBD2 (5 bases). Trimming cost V 3 bases and J 0 bases, with 12 bases left between them. The CDR3 runs 15 residues. The germline gives CDR1 SGHTA, CDR2 FQGNSA. The CDR3 region has the DNA TGTGCCAGCAGCTTTGTGGGGAGTGGCTCCTACGAGCAGTACTTC. It specifies CASSFVGSGSYEQYF. Based on the CDR3 plus reference TRBV7-2 and TRBJ2-7, the full variable domain is GAGVSQSPSNKVTEKGKDVELRCDPISGHTALYWYRQSLGQGLEFLIYFQGNSAPDKSGLPSDRFSAERTGGSVSTLTIQRTQQEDSAVYLCASSFVGSGSYEQYFGPGTRLTVT.

The genes are TRBV7-2 and TRBJ2-1; TRBD2 agrees at 7 bases. Per germline, CDR1 SGHTA and CDR2 FQGNSA. Trimming cost V 2 bases and J 7 bases; bases outside gene matches: 8. The CDR3 covers 15 residues. CDR3 DNA: TGTGCCAGCAGCTTAACGGGACTACTACAAAATGAGCAGTTCTTC. Protein sequence: CASSLTGLLQNEQFF.

This clonotype was counted between two and nine times. Being one base from a much bigger clone, this may be a read error. The rearrangement links TRBV18 to TRBJ1-2; 8 nucleotides match TRBD1. The CDR3 contains 15 residues. Germline trimming cut 2 bases from V and 3 bases from J; bases unmatched to any gene: 5. The germline V gene has CDR1 KGHSH and CDR2 LQKENI. The CDR3 loop is CASSPSLQGDYGYTF. The CDR3 coding sequence is TGTGCCAGCTCACCAAGCTTACAGGGGGACTATGGCTACACCTTC.

This rearrangement joins TRBV2 to TRBJ2-2; TRBD1 might be the D (5 bases). V was trimmed by 6 bases and J by 2 bases, leaving 10 bases between them. The CDR3 has 14 amino acids. Germline V CDR1 and CDR2: SNHLY, FYNNEI. The CDR3 coding sequence is TGTGCCAGCAGCAAAGGACATAACACCGGGGAGCTGTTTTTT. Translating gives CASSKGHNTGELFF.

Only a few counts were recorded for this clonotype. The chain joins TRBV28 to TRBJ2-5, with 8 bases fitting TRBD1. This CDR3 comprises 14 residues. V dropped 3 bases and J dropped 6; count of bases not matched to a gene: 6. Germline-derived CDR1 and CDR2 are MDHEN and SYDVKM. The CDR3 DNA is TGTGCCAGCAGTTTCCGGGACAGGTCGAAGACCCAGTACTTC. Its translation: CASSFRDRSKTQYF.

The V call is TRBV27, the J call TRBJ2-7; a possible D gene is TRBD2 (5 bases). V dropped 8 bases and J dropped 6 bases, with 14 bases sitting between them. In germline, CDR1 is MNHEY, CDR2 SMNVEV (reference sequence). CDR3 size: 12 residues. The CDR3 region is CASGFPEGEQYF. The CDR3 DNA sequence: TGTGCCAGCGGATTCCCCGAGGGCGAGCAGTACTTC.